This T cell receptor (beta chain) is from a study of CD8 T cells in ankylosing spondylitis. General study results and limits: A TCR beta motif of 8 or 9 highly homologous variants appeared characteristic of ankylosing spondylitis blood.

The V and J ends lost 6 bases and 9 bases respectively, with 21 bases between them. Germline loops: CDR1 DFQATT, CDR2 SNEGSKA (reference sequence). This CDR3 has 14 residues. This clonotype was seen repeatedly, ten times or more. What it binds is unknown. Quantitative 5'-RACE with molecular barcodes was used to make the TCR beta libraries. TCRdb fed the 5' RACE reads into MiXCR, producing one record per CDR3 protein. This table holds 150,000 to 200,000 distinct CDR3 sequences, about 17% found once. Material for sequencing was blood, either unsorted or a sorted T cell fraction (not recorded which). This clonotype originated in a male donor with ankylosing spondylitis or in good health (not recorded which). The chain uses TRBV20-1 and TRBJ2-1; D tentatively reads TRBD1 or TRBD2 (5 bases each). The DNA of the CDR3 is TGCAGTGCCCTGGGGCTACTAGGTCGGGGTGAGCAGTTCTTC. It yields the protein CSALGLLGRGEQFF.